The source of this T cell receptor beta chain is a study of blood T cells in healthy people across ages. Findings and limits, study-wide: Samples with more naive T cells showed higher observed beta diversity.

CDR1 and CDR2 from the germline V gene are MGHDK and SYGVNS. The CDR3 contains 15 residues. V lost 2 bases and J lost 5, with 15 bases in between. About this clonotype: Its antigen is unidentified.

Next came a second PCR, run for roughly 6 to 11 cycles, which used a sample-barcoded 5' primer along with a J-beta primer mix. A single record per CDR3 protein comes from TCRdb applying MiXCR to the 5' RACE reads. The repertoire has 1,100,000 or so distinct CDR3 sequences, more than 35% of them found once; the top ten carry approximately 19%. The sequencing sample was made of blood. The clonotype originates from a woman aged 60 to 75 in good health. This chain uses TRBV25-1 with TRBJ2-5; D possibly corresponds to TRBD1 (5 bases). The CDR3 DNA is TGTGCCAGCAGTGAAGGGGCGGTAGCTCGGGAGACCCAGTACTTC. Its translation: CASSEGAVARETQYF.